The 17 T cell receptor beta chains presented below share a single source sample, sequenced in a study of T cell repertoires in cytomegalovirus infection. MiXCR, applied by TCRdb to the reads, yields one record per CDR3 protein. The sample includes some 300,000 distinct CDR3 sequences, approximately 14% of them seen just once. The sequencing input was PBMCs. These receptors originate from a human donor in good health (CMV status not recorded). Some clones in this sample may be carry-over from other donors' samples.

The rearrangement joins TRBV4-1 to TRBJ1-2, with D possibly TRBD1 on 6 matching bases. Trimming removed 0 bases from V and 4 bases from J, with 9 bases in between. The CDR3 loop spans 14 amino acids. Germline CDR1 reads MGHRA; CDR2 reads YSYEKL. The CDR3 region has the DNA TGCGCCAGCAGCCAAGAGCGCAGGGGCTATGGCTACACCTTC. It codes for CASSQERRGYGYTF.

The rearrangement joins TRBV12-5 to TRBJ2-1; 8 nucleotides match TRBD2. From germline, CDR1 is LGHNT and CDR2 FRNRAP. The length of the CDR3 is 13 residues. Losses at the gene ends were 0 bases for V and 14 bases for J; bases not matched to a gene: 6. Here the CDR3 DNA reads TGTGCTAGTGGTTTGGTATGGGGCGGGAGGAAGTTCTTC. Protein product: CASGLVWGGRKFF.

This rearrangement joins TRBV20-1 to TRBJ2-1; 9 bases agree with TRBD2. The CDR3 covers 14 residues. Germline V CDR1 and CDR2: DFQATT, SNEGSKA (reference sequence). V dropped 1 base and J dropped 7; count of bases not matched to a gene: 5. The CDR3 loop reads CSARGLAGSNEQFF. The CDR3 DNA reads TGCAGTGCTAGAGGTCTAGCGGGGTCTAATGAGCAGTTCTTC.

Ten or more counts support this clonotype. The CDR3 spells CASSQGLDISYEQYF. The CDR3 nucleotides read TGTGCCAGCAGCCAAGGCTTGGACATCTCCTACGAGCAGTACTTC. The chain has TRBV14 and TRBJ2-7; a possible D gene is TRBD1 (5 bases). In germline, CDR1 is SGHDN, CDR2 FVKESK. This CDR3 has 15 residues. Trimming cost V 1 base and J 0 bases, with 10 bases left between them.

This clonotype was seen only a few times. The rearrangement joins TRBV20-1 to TRBJ2-3; a weak D match, TRBD2 (6 bases). The length of the CDR3 is 11 residues. V lost 5 bases and J 9 bases, leaving 12 bases between the germline ends. Germline V gives CDR1 DFQATT, CDR2 SNEGSKA (reference sequence). The CDR3 DNA follows: TGCAGTGCTGGGATCGGAGGGACGCAGTATTTT. Translation: CSAGIGGTQYF.

The chain recombines TRBV11-3 with TRBJ2-1, with 7 bases fitting TRBD1. V shed 5 bases, J shed 8 bases, and the junction held 9 bases outside the gene matches. The CDR3 spans 14 residues. Germline CDR1 SGHNT, CDR2 YENEEA. The CDR3 loop is CASSPGDRRDEQFF. CDR3 sequence (DNA): TGTGCCAGCAGCCCTGGGGACAGAAGGGATGAGCAGTTCTTC.

This clonotype was picked up a small number of times. V and J are TRBV29-1 and TRBJ2-7; D is uncertain. This CDR3 contains 11 residues. V was pared by 4 bases and J by 3 bases, with 7 bases between. Germline CDR1 reads SQVTM; CDR2 reads ANQGSEA. CDR3 in DNA: TGCAGCGTTGGAGCTAACTACGAGCAGTACTTC. It is translated as CSVGANYEQYF.

The genes are TRBV27 and TRBJ2-7; 7 positions agree with TRBD1. The CDR3 has 14 amino acids. J was trimmed by 0 bases and V by 2 bases; bases with no gene match: 1. Germline-derived CDR1 and CDR2 are MNHEY and SMNVEV (reference sequence). CDR3 residues: CASSLGTASYEQYF. CDR3 DNA sequence: TGTGCCAGCAGTTTAGGGACAGCCTCCTACGAGCAGTACTTC.

This clonotype was picked up a small number of times. The V gene is TRBV12-5, the J gene TRBJ2-7; no firm D call. V gave up 8 bases and J gave up 0 bases, with 8 bases separating them. This CDR3 has 12 residues. Looked up from germline, CDR1 is LGHNT and CDR2 is FRNRAP. The CDR3 DNA reads TGTGCTAGTCGGTACAACTCCTACGAGCAGTACTTC. This codes for CASRYNSYEQYF.

This clonotype turned up a few times. This chain links TRBV6-5 with TRBJ1-2; a possible D gene is TRBD1 (5 bases). V was cut by 7 bases and J by 2 bases, with 17 bases left in between. CDR1 is MNHEY and CDR2 is SVGAGI in the germline V gene. The CDR3 has 15 residues. The CDR3 coding sequence is TGTGCCAGCACCTACCTGGGACTGATCAACTATGGCTACACCTTC. Translation gives CASTYLGLINYGYTF.

CDR3 region: CASSLAPRGDYQETQYF. For the CDR3, the DNA is TGTGCCAGCAGCTTAGCGCCAAGGGGCGACTACCAAGAGACCCAGTACTTC. The chain recombines TRBV7-6 with TRBJ2-5; D may be TRBD1 (5 bases). The V end lost 0 bases, the J end lost 0 bases, and 14 bases lay between the germline ends. The CDR3 sequence is 17 residues long. Looked up from germline, CDR1 is SGHVS and CDR2 is FNYEAQ.

This sequence joins TRBV20-1 and TRBJ1-1; 7 bases align to TRBD1. CDR3 length equals 11 residues. V was pared by 3 bases and J by 11 bases, with 6 bases of the junction left unmatched. Germline V CDR1 and CDR2: DFQATT, SNEGSKA (reference sequence). The CDR3 nucleotides read TGCAGTGCTAGGACAGGGCTCCAGGCTTTCTTT. Translation gives CSARTGLQAFF.

This clonotype has only one observation. A read error is possible here, since a much larger clone lies one base away. The conserved phenylalanine or tryptophan normally closing the CDR3 is absent here, so this likely arose from a read error. DNA of the CDR3: TGTGCCAGCAGCTTAGTGGGGACAGGCTTGATCACAGATACGCAGTATTTA. Translation: CASSLVGTGLITDTQYL. The chain recombines TRBV7-6 with TRBJ2-3; 8 nucleotides match TRBD1. Germline-derived CDR1 and CDR2 are SGHVS and FNYEAQ. J gave up 2 bases and V 1 base, and 8 bases lay outside the gene matches. The CDR3 is 17 amino acids.

For the CDR3, the DNA is TGCGCCAGCAGCTTACGGGAGCCCTACAATGAGCAGTTCTTC. Encoded protein: CASSLREPYNEQFF. The chain joins TRBV5-1 to TRBJ2-1, with D possibly TRBD2 on 6 matching bases. Trimming pared 2 bases from V and 2 bases from J, leaving 8 bases between. CDR1 is SGHRS, CDR2 YFSETQ, per germline. This CDR3 region has 14 residues.

This clonotype was recorded a few times. V and J are TRBV6-5 and TRBJ2-5, with a weak D call TRBD1 (5 bases). This CDR3 has 11 residues. With 5 bases removed from V and 6 bases from J, the gap between germline ends came to 7 bases. CDR1 MNHEY and CDR2 SVGAGI come from the germline V gene. CDR3 sequence (DNA): TGTGCCAGCAGTAACAGGAAGACCCAGTACTTC. This codes for CASSNRKTQYF.

The chain links TRBV7-9 to TRBJ2-1, with 12 bases fitting TRBD2. V was pared by 5 bases and J by 0 bases, with 2 bases of the junction left unmatched. This CDR3 is built from 16 residues. Germline CDR1 reads SEHNR; CDR2 reads FQNEAQ (reference sequence). CDR3 sequence reads: CASSGLAGTSYNEQFF. In nucleotides, the CDR3 is TGTGCCAGCAGCGGACTAGCGGGGACCTCCTACAATGAGCAGTTCTTC.

This chain joins TRBV5-1 and TRBJ2-1; 10 bases map to TRBD2. CDR1 is SGHRS and CDR2 is YFSETQ in the germline V gene. This CDR3 is built from 15 residues. J was trimmed by 3 bases and V by 3 bases; bases with no gene match: 3. The CDR3 DNA follows: TGCGCCAGCAGCTCCGGACTAGCGGTCTACAATGAGCAGTTCTTC. It specifies CASSSGLAVYNEQFF.